A selection of T cell receptor beta chains follows, all from one sample in a study of shared clonotypes between healthy human individuals. The protocol was immunoSEQ multiplex PCR, while the TCRdb copy is restricted to in-frame clones and leaves out a portion. Among hundreds of thousands of clones listed, less than 80% were seen once. Sequencing was done on a sample of memory CD4+ T cells sorted from blood. Receptors originate from a woman aged 30 to 39 in good health. Each CDR3 is given with its conserved first and last residue. D genes are given only for firm matches. A row's size may be missing; if present it is once, few, many or a size class.

abundance: NA
j_gene: TRBJ1-2
v_gene: TRBV5-1
d_gene: NA
CDR3aa: CASSLDGRYGYTF
CDR3nt: TGCGCCAGCAGCTTGGACGGAAGGTATGGCTACACCTTC

abundance: NA
j_gene: TRBJ2-1
v_gene: TRBV7-2
d_gene: TRBD2
CDR3aa: CASGPWGLAGVNEQFF
CDR3nt: TGTGCCAGCGGCCCCTGGGGACTAGCGGGAGTCAATGAGCAGTTCTTC

abundance: NA
j_gene: TRBJ2-3
v_gene: TRBV7-9
d_gene: NA
CDR3aa: CASSFTRWASTDTQYF
CDR3nt: TGTGCCAGCAGCTTCACGCGGTGGGCTAGCACAGATACGCAGTATTTT

abundance: NA
j_gene: TRBJ2-3
v_gene: TRBV5-6
d_gene: TRBD2
CDR3aa: CASNLWRGRARTDTQYF
CDR3nt: TGTGCCAGCAACCTCTGGCGTGGGAGGGCCCGCACAGATACGCAGTATTTT

abundance: NA
j_gene: TRBJ2-1
v_gene: TRBV7-9
d_gene: NA
CDR3aa: CASSPPSSSYNEQFF
CDR3nt: TGTGCCAGCAGTCCACCTTCCAGCTCCTACAATGAGCAGTTCTTC

abundance: NA
j_gene: TRBJ2-1
v_gene: TRBV18
d_gene: NA
CDR3aa: CASSEYNEQFF
CDR3nt: TGTGCCAGCTCTGAATACAATGAGCAGTTCTTC

abundance: NA
j_gene: TRBJ1-1
v_gene: TRBV14
d_gene: NA
CDR3aa: CASSQGGRELDTEAFF
CDR3nt: TGTGCCAGCAGCCAAGGGGGCAGGGAATTGGACACTGAAGCTTTCTTT

abundance: NA
j_gene: TRBJ2-1
v_gene: TRBV28
d_gene: NA
CDR3aa: CASSAGRGAHNEQFF
CDR3nt: TGTGCCAGCTCCGCCGGCCGGGGGGCCCACAATGAGCAGTTCTTC

abundance: NA
j_gene: TRBJ2-4
v_gene: TRBV6-6
d_gene: NA
CDR3aa: CASSRVGNIQYF
CDR3nt: TGTGCCAGCTCGCGGGTCGGAAACATTCAGTACTTC

abundance: NA
j_gene: TRBJ2-3
v_gene: TRBV18
d_gene: NA
CDR3aa: CASSPGHDYTDTQYF
CDR3nt: TGTGCCAGCTCACCGGGACACGACTACACAGATACGCAGTATTTT

abundance: few
j_gene: TRBJ2-6
v_gene: TRBV4-1
d_gene: NA
CDR3aa: CASSRPDGANVLTF
CDR3nt: TGCGCCAGCAGCCGCCCGGATGGGGCCAACGTCCTGACTTTC

abundance: NA
j_gene: TRBJ1-3
v_gene: TRBV19
d_gene: NA
CDR3aa: CASSTPRVRSGNTIYF
CDR3nt: TGTGCCAGTAGTACCCCCAGGGTGCGCTCTGGAAACACCATATATTTT

abundance: NA
j_gene: TRBJ1-1
v_gene: TRBV10-3
d_gene: NA
CDR3aa: CAISEGDRVAFF
CDR3nt: TGTGCCATCAGTGAAGGGGACCGGGTAGCTTTCTTT

abundance: NA
j_gene: TRBJ1-4
v_gene: TRBV9
d_gene: NA
CDR3aa: CASSVAGGWGEKLFF
CDR3nt: TGTGCCAGCAGCGTAGCTGGTGGTTGGGGTGAAAAACTGTTTTTT

abundance: NA
j_gene: TRBJ2-7
v_gene: TRBV27
d_gene: TRBD2
CDR3aa: CASSEAPGTSTYEQYF
CDR3nt: TGTGCCAGCAGCGAGGCCCCCGGGACTAGCACCTACGAGCAGTACTTC

abundance: NA
j_gene: TRBJ2-5
v_gene: TRBV19
d_gene: TRBD2
CDR3aa: CASSMGLREVETQYF
CDR3nt: TGTGCCAGCTCAATGGGACTCCGGGAGGTAGAGACCCAGTACTTC

abundance: once
j_gene: TRBJ2-3
v_gene: TRBV11-2
d_gene: TRBD1
CDR3aa: CASSSGQGIADTQYF
CDR3nt: TGTGCCAGCAGCTCAGGACAGGGAATCGCAGATACGCAGTATTTT

abundance: few
j_gene: TRBJ2-7
v_gene: TRBV7-2
d_gene: NA
CDR3aa: CASSLNGGAYEQYF
CDR3nt: TGTGCCAGCAGCTTAAACGGAGGAGCCTACGAGCAGTACTTC

abundance: NA
j_gene: TRBJ1-3
v_gene: TRBV2
d_gene: NA
CDR3aa: CASSEGNTIYF
CDR3nt: TGTGCCAGCAGTGAAGGAAACACCATATATTTT

abundance: NA
j_gene: TRBJ2-5
v_gene: TRBV2
d_gene: TRBD1
CDR3aa: CASSYLTGVGETQYF
CDR3nt: TGTGCCAGCAGCTATCTGACAGGGGTCGGAGAGACCCAGTACTTC

abundance: NA
j_gene: TRBJ2-7
v_gene: TRBV6-5
d_gene: NA
CDR3aa: CATYFAGAGEQYF
CDR3nt: TGTGCCACCTATTTTGCGGGGGCTGGCGAGCAGTACTTC

abundance: NA
j_gene: TRBJ1-2
v_gene: TRBV19
d_gene: TRBD1
CDR3aa: CASSISTGGEKGYTF
CDR3nt: TGTGCCAGTAGTATTTCGACAGGGGGCGAGAAGGGCTACACCTTC

abundance: NA
j_gene: TRBJ2-1
v_gene: TRBV2
d_gene: TRBD2
CDR3aa: CASLGLEGGRAFLFFF
CDR3nt: TGTGCCAGCCTGGGCCTGGAGGGCGGGAGGGCCTTCTTGTTCTTCTTC

abundance: once
j_gene: TRBJ2-1
v_gene: TRBV27
d_gene: NA
CDR3aa: CASSSPTRSYNEQFF
CDR3nt: TGTGCCAGCAGTTCACCCACCCGCTCCTACAATGAGCAGTTCTTC

abundance: once
j_gene: TRBJ2-3
v_gene: TRBV28
d_gene: NA
CDR3aa: CASFYKGTDTQYF
CDR3nt: TGTGCCAGCTTTTACAAAGGCACAGATACGCAGTATTTT

abundance: few
j_gene: TRBJ2-3
v_gene: TRBV7-9
d_gene: NA
CDR3aa: CASSFGHGASTDTQYF
CDR3nt: TGTGCCAGCAGCTTCGGGCACGGGGCTAGCACAGATACGCAGTATTTT

abundance: NA
j_gene: TRBJ2-1
v_gene: TRBV28
d_gene: TRBD2
CDR3aa: CASSLAGLAGGPDNEQFF
CDR3nt: TGTGCCAGCAGTTTAGCGGGACTAGCGGGAGGACCCGACAATGAGCAGTTCTTC

abundance: many
j_gene: TRBJ2-5
v_gene: TRBV5-1
d_gene: NA
CDR3aa: CASSPEWGETQYF
CDR3nt: TGCGCCAGCAGCCCCGAATGGGGTGAGACCCAGTACTTC

abundance: NA
j_gene: TRBJ2-2
v_gene: TRBV5-1
d_gene: NA
CDR3aa: CASSGDFNTGELFF
CDR3nt: TGCGCCAGCTCGGGTGACTTCAACACCGGGGAGCTGTTTTTT

abundance: once
j_gene: TRBJ2-7
v_gene: TRBV19
d_gene: NA
CDR3aa: CASRATLTYEQYF
CDR3nt: TGTGCCAGTAGGGCGACGTTAACCTACGAGCAGTACTTC

abundance: NA
j_gene: TRBJ1-1
v_gene: TRBV30
d_gene: NA
CDR3aa: CAWNRENTEAFF
CDR3nt: TGTGCCTGGAACAGGGAGAACACTGAAGCTTTCTTT

abundance: NA
j_gene: TRBJ2-5
v_gene: TRBV30
d_gene: NA
CDR3aa: CAWSVGRTAVETQYF
CDR3nt: TGTGCCTGGAGTGTCGGGCGGACAGCGGTAGAGACCCAGTACTTC

abundance: many
j_gene: TRBJ1-2
v_gene: TRBV7-8
d_gene: NA
CDR3aa: CASSWVTGISSYGYTF
CDR3nt: TGTGCCAGCAGCTGGGTTACAGGAATATCTAGCTATGGCTACACCTTC

abundance: NA
j_gene: TRBJ2-3
v_gene: TRBV18
d_gene: NA
CDR3aa: CASSPPRMEDSTDTQYF
CDR3nt: TGTGCCAGCTCACCACCTAGGATGGAAGATAGCACAGATACGCAGTATTTT

abundance: NA
j_gene: TRBJ1-1
v_gene: TRBV2
d_gene: TRBD1
CDR3aa: CASSEVPTGEAFF
CDR3nt: TGTGCCAGCAGTGAGGTGCCGACAGGGGAAGCTTTCTTT

abundance: once
j_gene: TRBJ1-2
v_gene: TRBV10-3
d_gene: NA
CDR3aa: CAIGDLGGSGGYTF
CDR3nt: TGTGCCATCGGCGACCTGGGGGGCTCGGGTGGCTACACCTTC

abundance: NA
j_gene: TRBJ2-6
v_gene: TRBV5-6
d_gene: NA
CDR3aa: CASSTYGGSGANVLTF
CDR3nt: TGTGCCAGCAGCACCTACGGTGGTTCTGGGGCCAACGTCCTGACTTTC

abundance: NA
j_gene: TRBJ1-1
v_gene: TRBV7-6
d_gene: NA
CDR3aa: CASSFVGDAFF
CDR3nt: TGTGCCAGCAGCTTTGTAGGGGATGCTTTCTTT

abundance: few
j_gene: TRBJ2-3
v_gene: TRBV4-1
d_gene: TRBD1
CDR3aa: CASSPRQGAVFMTDTQYF
CDR3nt: TGCGCCAGCAGCCCAAGGCAGGGGGCAGTCTTCATGACAGATACGCAGTATTTT

abundance: NA
j_gene: TRBJ1-3
v_gene: TRBV5-8
d_gene: NA
CDR3aa: CASSLKVAIYF
CDR3nt: TGTGCCAGCAGCTTGAAAGTGGCCATATATTTT

abundance: NA
j_gene: TRBJ2-7
v_gene: TRBV19
d_gene: NA
CDR3aa: CASRGQGIYEQYF
CDR3nt: TGTGCCAGTAGAGGGCAGGGGATATACGAGCAGTACTTC

abundance: few
j_gene: TRBJ2-3
v_gene: TRBV9
d_gene: NA
CDR3aa: CASSVATRTDTQYF
CDR3nt: TGTGCCAGCAGCGTAGCTACGAGGACAGATACGCAGTATTTT

abundance: NA
j_gene: TRBJ2-2
v_gene: TRBV29-1
d_gene: NA
CDR3aa: CSASTRFGELFF
CDR3nt: TGCAGCGCCTCAACGCGTTTCGGGGAGCTGTTTTTT

abundance: NA
j_gene: TRBJ2-7
v_gene: TRBV11-1
d_gene: TRBD1
CDR3aa: CASSLLTGPQYF
CDR3nt: TGTGCCAGCAGCTTATTGACAGGGCCGCAGTACTTC

abundance: NA
j_gene: TRBJ2-1
v_gene: TRBV27
d_gene: NA
CDR3aa: CASSFKGRGQFF
CDR3nt: TGTGCCAGCAGTTTTAAGGGGCGGGGACAGTTCTTC

abundance: NA
j_gene: TRBJ2-2
v_gene: TRBV6-4
d_gene: NA
CDR3aa: CASKQGRNTGELFF
CDR3nt: TGTGCCAGCAAGCAGGGAAGGAACACCGGGGAGCTGTTTTTT

abundance: NA
j_gene: TRBJ1-3
v_gene: TRBV7-9
d_gene: NA
CDR3aa: CASSPRGGGSSGNTIYF
CDR3nt: TGTGCCAGCAGCCCCAGAGGGGGGGGCAGCTCTGGAAACACCATATATTTT

abundance: NA
j_gene: TRBJ1-1
v_gene: TRBV5-1
d_gene: TRBD1
CDR3aa: CASSQGQRPPFF
CDR3nt: TGCGCCAGCAGCCAGGGACAGAGACCCCCTTTTTTT

abundance: NA
j_gene: TRBJ1-1
v_gene: TRBV28
d_gene: NA
CDR3aa: CASSSGPGRFEAFF
CDR3nt: TGTGCCAGCAGTTCCGGACCGGGACGCTTTGAAGCTTTCTTT

abundance: NA
j_gene: TRBJ2-3
v_gene: TRBV30
d_gene: TRBD1
CDR3aa: CAWSRDRGLTDTQYF
CDR3nt: TGTGCCTGGAGTAGGGACAGGGGGCTAACAGATACGCAGTATTTT